What follows are 21 T cell receptor beta chains derived from one specimen sequenced in a study of CD8 T cells in ankylosing spondylitis. Overall study findings and caveats: Fewer than 10 highly homologous variants formed a TCR beta motif that appeared characteristic of ankylosing spondylitis blood.

Via MiXCR, TCRdb re-called the 5' RACE reads, giving one row per CDR3 protein. The table records roughly 670,000 distinct CDR3 sequences, over 15% of them present only once. Their target antigens are unknown. What was sequenced was blood, either unsorted or a sorted T cell fraction (not recorded which). These receptor sequences come from a male donor with ankylosing spondylitis.

The chain is built from TRBV7-8 and TRBJ2-3; D is unresolved. The V and J ends lost 4 bases and 4 bases respectively, with 15 bases between them. Per germline, CDR1 SGHVS and CDR2 FQNEAQ. This CDR3 is 15 amino acids long. The CDR3 DNA reads as TGTGCCAGCAGCTCGAAACGACCGGGTTCAGATACGCAGTATTTT. This sequence encodes CASSSKRPGSDTQYF.

The J gene is TRBJ1-3, the V gene TRBV7-9; TRBD1 matches 8 bases. The CDR3 has 12 residues. V lost 8 bases and J lost 4; bases outside the gene matches: 1. CDR1 SEHNR and CDR2 FQNEAQ come from the germline V gene (reference sequence). CDR3 coding DNA: TGTGCCAGCGGACAGGGAGGAAACACCATATATTTT. As protein: CASGQGGNTIYF.

The gene calls are TRBV10-2 and TRBJ1-6; D might be TRBD1 (6 bases). With 2 bases removed from V and 13 bases from J, the gap between germline ends came to 15 bases. This CDR3 comprises 14 residues. CDR1 WSHSY and CDR2 SAAADI come from the germline V gene. CDR3 in amino acids: CASSEVGGSRPLHF. CDR3 sequence (DNA): TGCGCCAGCAGTGAGGTGGGGGGCTCCCGGCCCCTCCACTTT.

The CDR3 here is CASSQKFLGRANYNEQFF. CDR3 bases: TGTGCCAGCAGCCAAAAGTTTCTGGGGCGGGCTAACTACAATGAGCAGTTCTTC. This chain joins TRBV3-1 and TRBJ2-1; perhaps D is TRBD1 or TRBD2 (5 bases each). V was pared by 2 bases and J by 3 bases, with 20 bases between. Germline loops: CDR1 LGHDT, CDR2 YNNKEL (reference sequence). This CDR3 is 18 amino acids long.

There are a few counts of this clonotype. The chain is built from TRBV6-1 and TRBJ2-5; D possibly matches TRBD1 or TRBD2 (5 bases each). The germline CDR1 and CDR2 sequences are MNHNS and SASEGT. Trimming removed 4 bases from V and 4 bases from J, with 13 bases in between. This CDR3 is 14 amino acids long. CDR3 in amino acids: CASSGGTAPETQYF. DNA of the CDR3: TGTGCCAGCAGTGGGGGGACGGCCCCAGAGACCCAGTACTTC.

This clonotype was picked up a small number of times. The chain has TRBV29-1 and TRBJ1-3, with D maybe TRBD1 (6 bases). The CDR3 sequence is 16 residues long. V was cut by 1 base and J by 2 bases, with 15 bases left in between. Per the germline V gene, CDR1 is SQVTM and CDR2 is ANQGSEA. The CDR3 coding sequence is TGCAGCGTTGAAGTCCTACAGGGAGTCGCTGGAAACACCATATATTTT. This gives the protein CSVEVLQGVAGNTIYF.

The chain recombines TRBV18 with TRBJ2-1, with TRBD2 matching over 9 bases. The CDR3 sequence is 16 residues long. V lost 4 bases and J lost 5; bases outside the gene matches: 9. Germline CDR1 is KGHSH and CDR2 is LQKENI. CDR3 protein: CASSQEPGLAHNEQFF. The CDR3 DNA follows: TGTGCCAGCTCACAAGAGCCGGGACTAGCCCACAATGAGCAGTTCTTC. The whole variable domain, filled in from reference TRBV18 and TRBJ2-1, reads NAGVMQNPRHLVRRRGQEARLRCSPMKGHSHVYWYRQLPEEGLKFMVYLQKENIIDESGMPKERFSAEFPKEGPSILRIQQVVRGDSAAYFCASSQEPGLAHNEQFFGPGTRLTVL.

The chain recombines TRBV5-1 with TRBJ2-7; TRBD1 matches at 7 bases. The CDR3 totals 15 residues. V lost 4 bases, J lost 0 bases, and 7 bases stayed unmatched. Germline values: CDR1 SGHRS, CDR2 YFSETQ. Here the CDR3 reads CASSTGVGASYEQYF. Here the CDR3 DNA reads TGCGCCAGCAGCACAGGGGTGGGGGCCTCCTACGAGCAGTACTTC.

This sequence joins TRBV7-2 and TRBJ2-7; perhaps TRBD1 as D (6 bases). CDR1 is SGHTA, CDR2 FQGNSA, per germline. The CDR3 consists of 15 residues. Between the trimmed V and J ends, which lost 2 bases and 2 bases, there was a span of 13 bases. CDR3 bases: TGTGCCAGCAGCTTATCTACAGGGTACACCTACGAGCAGTACTTC. It is translated as CASSLSTGYTYEQYF.

V and J are TRBV12-3 or TRBV12-4 and TRBJ1-2, with D maybe TRBD1 (5 bases). This CDR3 contains 14 residues. V lost 0 bases, J lost 4 bases, and 9 bases lay in between. DNA for the CDR3: TGTGCCAGCAGTTTAGCGCAGGACATCTATGGCTACACCTTC. It is translated as CASSLAQDIYGYTF.

The genes are TRBV18 and TRBJ2-6; D is unclear. This CDR3 spans 16 amino acids. V gave up 3 bases and J gave up 0 bases, with 9 bases separating them. Germline CDR1 is KGHSH and CDR2 is LQKENI. Written as DNA, the CDR3 is TGTGCCAGCTCACCCACAAGACCCTCTGGGGCCAACGTCCTGACTTTC. This encodes CASSPTRPSGANVLTF.

The sample holds a few counts of this clonotype. This sequence joins TRBV7-2 and TRBJ2-7; no clear D. There are 13 residues in the CDR3. Germline-derived CDR1 and CDR2 are SGHTA and FQGNSA. The V end lost 2 bases, the J end lost 3 bases, and 8 bases lay between the germline ends. Here the CDR3 DNA reads TGTGCCAGCAGCTTATACCAGTTCTACGAGCAGTACTTC. As protein: CASSLYQFYEQYF.

V and J are TRBV7-9 and TRBJ1-2; 8 bases map to TRBD1. Germline assignment: CDR1 SEHNR and CDR2 FQNEAQ (reference sequence). V was pared by 4 bases and J by 4 bases, with 5 bases of the junction left unmatched. The CDR3 is made up of 14 amino acids. CDR3 DNA: TGTGCCAGCAGCTCTCCGGACAGGGCCTATGGCTACACCTTC. This sequence encodes CASSSPDRAYGYTF.

This clonotype was observed a few times. The DNA is left out, because the CDR3 cannot be placed on it with certainty; the CDR3 is given as TCRdb lists it. The V gene is TRBV25-1, the J gene TRBJ1-4. The CDR3 extends over 14 residues, inclusive of both ends. CDR1 and CDR2 (germline): MGHDK, SYGVNS. CDR3 sequence reads: CASSEAKKMKNCFF.

In its sample, this clonotype was seen a few times. The chain has TRBV3-1 and TRBJ2-7; possibly TRBD1 for D (5 bases). Germline CDR1 and CDR2: LGHDT and YNNKEL (reference sequence). CDR3 size: 14 residues. Trimming cost V 2 bases and J 6 bases, with 14 bases left between them. CDR3 loop: CASSQSQGPAEQYF. CDR3 in DNA: TGTGCCAGCAGCCAAAGCCAGGGTCCTGCCGAGCAGTACTTC.

The chain combines TRBV20-1 with TRBJ2-7; D is undetermined. V lost 0 bases and J lost 6, with 9 bases in between. Germline values: CDR1 DFQATT, CDR2 SNEGSKA (reference sequence). The CDR3 extends over 12 amino acids. CDR3: CSARDNIAEQYF. CDR3 sequence (DNA): TGCAGTGCTAGAGATAACATAGCCGAGCAGTACTTC.

This clonotype came up a few times. This sequence joins TRBV7-2 and TRBJ2-5, with D maybe TRBD1 (6 bases). The germline gives CDR1 SGHTA, CDR2 FQGNSA. This CDR3 is built from 16 residues. Trimming cost V 5 bases and J 1 base, with 17 bases left between them. The CDR3 DNA reads as TGTGCCAGCAGCCGACCAGGGGTCCGATCCCAAGAGACCCAGTACTTC. Protein: CASSRPGVRSQETQYF.

V and J are TRBV19 and TRBJ1-6, with D perhaps TRBD1 (5 bases). V gave up 5 bases and J gave up 7 bases, with 12 bases separating them. Germline CDR1 and CDR2: LNHDA and SQIVND (reference sequence). The CDR3 contains 14 residues. CDR3 sequence reads: CASSPGTLNSPLHF. The DNA for the CDR3 is TGTGCCAGTAGTCCCGGGACTCTCAATTCACCCCTCCACTTT.

The chain employs TRBV28 and TRBJ1-2, with D unresolved. Germline CDR1 is MDHEN and CDR2 is SYDVKM. Trimming took 6 bases from V and 8 from J, leaving 16 bases between them. There are 13 residues in the CDR3. The CDR3 is CASRTDLAKGYTF. The CDR3 nucleotides are TGTGCCAGCAGAACGGACCTAGCCAAGGGCTACACCTTC.

Only a few counts were recorded for this clonotype. V is TRBV24-1 and J is TRBJ1-1; tentatively, D is TRBD1 (6 bases). The length of the CDR3 is 13 residues. Between the trimmed V and J ends, which lost 5 bases and 5 bases, there was a span of 11 bases. Germline V CDR1 and CDR2: KGHDR, SFDVKD. The CDR3 region has the DNA TGTGCCACCAGTGCCCGTACAGGGACTGAAGCTTTCTTT. It translates to CATSARTGTEAFF.

V and J are TRBV7-8 and TRBJ2-4; TRBD2 might be the D (5 bases). Trimming removed 5 bases from V and 11 bases from J, with 16 bases in between. Germline V gene sequence: CDR1 SGHVS, CDR2 FQNEAQ. The length of the CDR3 is 13 residues. CDR3 sequence: CASSTLAPGVQYF. Here the CDR3 DNA reads TGTGCCAGCAGCACCCTAGCCCCCGGGGTTCAGTACTTC.